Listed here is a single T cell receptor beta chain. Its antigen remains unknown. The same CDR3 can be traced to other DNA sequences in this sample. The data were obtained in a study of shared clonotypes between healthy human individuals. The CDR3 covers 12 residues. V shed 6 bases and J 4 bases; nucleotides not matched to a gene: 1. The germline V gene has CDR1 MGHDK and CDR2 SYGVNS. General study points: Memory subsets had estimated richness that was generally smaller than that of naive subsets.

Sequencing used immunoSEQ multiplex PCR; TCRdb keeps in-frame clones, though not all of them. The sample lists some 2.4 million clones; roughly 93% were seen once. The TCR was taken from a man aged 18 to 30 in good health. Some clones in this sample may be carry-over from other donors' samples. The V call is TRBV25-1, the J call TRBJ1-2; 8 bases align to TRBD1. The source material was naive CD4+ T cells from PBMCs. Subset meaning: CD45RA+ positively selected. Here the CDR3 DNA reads TGTGCCAGCAGAGGACAGGGCTATGGCTACACCTTC. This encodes CASRGQGYGYTF.